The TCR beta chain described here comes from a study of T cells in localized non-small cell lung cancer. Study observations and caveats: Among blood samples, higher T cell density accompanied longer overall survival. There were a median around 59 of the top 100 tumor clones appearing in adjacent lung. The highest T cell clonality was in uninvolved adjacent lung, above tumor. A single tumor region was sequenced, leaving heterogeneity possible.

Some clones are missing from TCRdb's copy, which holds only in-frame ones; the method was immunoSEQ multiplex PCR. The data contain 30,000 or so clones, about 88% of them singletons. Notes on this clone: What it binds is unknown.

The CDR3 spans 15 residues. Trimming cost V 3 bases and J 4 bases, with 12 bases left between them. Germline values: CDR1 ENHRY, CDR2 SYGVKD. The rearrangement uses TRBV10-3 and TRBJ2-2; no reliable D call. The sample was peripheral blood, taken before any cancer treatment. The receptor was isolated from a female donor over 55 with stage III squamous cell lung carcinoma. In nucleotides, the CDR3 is TGTGCCATCAGTGACTCCCCCTCGGGCACCGGGGAGCTGTTTTTT. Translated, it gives CAISDSPSGTGELFF.